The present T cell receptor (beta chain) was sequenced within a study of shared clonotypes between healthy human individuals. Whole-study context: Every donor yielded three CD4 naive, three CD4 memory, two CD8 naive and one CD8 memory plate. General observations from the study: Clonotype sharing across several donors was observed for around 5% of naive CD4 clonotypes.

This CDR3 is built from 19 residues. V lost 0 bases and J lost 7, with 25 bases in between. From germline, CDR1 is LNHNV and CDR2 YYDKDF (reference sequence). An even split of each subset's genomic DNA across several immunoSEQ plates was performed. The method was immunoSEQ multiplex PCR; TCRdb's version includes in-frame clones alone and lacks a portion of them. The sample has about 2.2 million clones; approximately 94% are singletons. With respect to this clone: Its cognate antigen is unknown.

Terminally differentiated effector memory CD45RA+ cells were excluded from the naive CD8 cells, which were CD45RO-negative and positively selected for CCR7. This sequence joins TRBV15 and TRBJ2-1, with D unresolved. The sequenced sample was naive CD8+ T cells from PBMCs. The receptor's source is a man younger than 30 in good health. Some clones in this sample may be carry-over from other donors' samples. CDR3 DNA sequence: TGTGCCACCAGCAGAGATCACGGGCCTCCAAGTCGTTCTATGAATGAGCAGTTCTTC. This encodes CATSRDHGPPSRSMNEQFF.